This T cell receptor (beta chain) was documented in a study of T cell clonality in common variable immunodeficiency. Here immunoSEQ multiplex PCR was the method, and the copy in TCRdb shows in-frame clones only, minus some. The record shows roughly 50,000 clones for this sample, with no singletons present. The sample holds many counts of this clone. The read ends 3 residues early relative to the CDR3; the germline J gene fills the gap. Trimming at V came to 1 base and at J to 6 bases, leaving 5 bases not matched to a gene. The germline V gene encodes CDR1 SGHTA and CDR2 FQGNSA. The CDR3 covers 15 residues.

The chain uses TRBV7-2 and TRBJ2-3, with 9 bases identical to TRBD2. Sequencing input: peripheral blood mononuclear cells. This TCR derives from a person aged 18 to 75 in good health. The CDR3 DNA, read in part, is TGTGCCAGCAGCTTAGTGCGACTAGCGGCTGATACG. It translates to CASSLVRLAADT. The whole CDR3 sequence reads CASSLVRLAADTQYF. The variable domain in full, with the rest retrieved from reference TRBV7-2 and TRBJ2-3, is GAGVSQSPSNKVTEKGKDVELRCDPISGHTALYWYRQSLGQGLEFLIYFQGNSAPDKSGLPSDRFSAERTGGSVSTLTIQRTQQEDSAVYLCASSLVRLAADTQYFGPGTRLTVL.